Each of the 3 T cell receptor beta chains below was sequenced from the same sample in a study of blood T cell repertoires in COVID-19. Assay used: immunoSEQ multiplex PCR; TCRdb lists only in-frame clones, some missing. The sample carries 55,000 to 75,000 clones, 88% recorded once. What was sequenced was peripheral blood. These receptors all stem from a man over 45 with active COVID-19.

This rearrangement joins TRBV7-2 to TRBJ2-7; D may be TRBD1 (6 bases). The V end lost 3 bases, the J end lost 3 bases, and 9 bases lay between the germline ends. Germline CDR1 and CDR2: SGHTA and FQGNSA. The CDR3 is 13 residues long. The CDR3 loop reads CASSFTGSYEQYF. CDR3 nucleotides: TGTGCCAGCAGCTTCACAGGGAGCTACGAGCAGTACTTC.

The rearrangement joins TRBV6-2 or TRBV6-3 to TRBJ1-5; a weak D match, TRBD1 (6 bases). The V end was cut by 2 bases, the J end by 3 bases, with 11 bases between. Germline V gene lookup returns CDR1 MNHEY and CDR2 SVGEGT. This CDR3 region has 15 residues. The CDR3 DNA follows: TGTGCCAGCAGTTACGCAGGGGCCTACAATCAGCCCCAGCATTTT. Its translation is CASSYAGAYNQPQHF.

This clone appeared a few times. In DNA form, the CDR3 reads TGCGCCAGCAGCCAAGGAGGAGCAGTGGACGAGCAGTACTTC. Protein sequence: CASSQGGAVDEQYF. This rearrangement joins TRBV4-1 to TRBJ2-7; no definite D call. The CDR3 is 14 residues long. From germline, CDR1 is MGHRA and CDR2 YSYEKL. The V and J ends lost 1 base and 5 bases respectively, with 12 bases between them.